These 4 T cell receptor beta chains originate from one sample sequenced in a study of OX40 agonist ivuxolimab in advanced cancers. Sequenced by immunoSEQ multiplex PCR; TCRdb stores in-frame clones only, minus some. The sample holds about 93,000 clones, roughly 94% seen once. The source material was CD4+ or CD8+ T cells sorted from blood, sampled in a trial of the OX40 agonist ivuxolimab. These receptors all come from an adult with an advanced solid tumor such as melanoma, head and neck, liver or kidney cancer.

The chain joins TRBV19 to TRBJ2-7, with 8 bases matching TRBD1. The CDR3 spans 15 residues. V lost 6 bases and J lost 2; bases outside the gene matches: 9. Germline V CDR1 and CDR2: LNHDA, SQIVND (reference sequence). The CDR3 DNA reads TGTGCCAGTAGCCCCGGACAGGGAACCCCCTACGAGCAGTACTTC. It specifies CASSPGQGTPYEQYF.

The chain couples TRBV11-2 to TRBJ1-1; D is unresolved. The CDR3 covers 13 residues. CDR1 SGHAT and CDR2 FQNNGV come from the germline V gene. V shed 1 base and J shed 2 bases, with 5 bases lying between them. The CDR3 nucleotides read TGTGCCAGCAGCTTAGGGGGTAACACTGAAGCTTTCTTT. Its protein is CASSLGGNTEAFF.

The gene calls are TRBV4-2 and TRBJ2-7, with D possibly TRBD2 on 5 matching bases. The CDR3 is 14 residues long. V lost 1 base to trimming and J lost 2 bases, with 9 bases between them. Germline-derived CDR1 and CDR2 are LGHNA and YNFKEQ. The CDR3, as DNA: TGTGCCAGCAGCCAAGTTGGGAGTCCCTACGAGCAGTACTTC. It encodes CASSQVGSPYEQYF.

The chain has TRBV5-1 and TRBJ2-1, with D hard to call. There are 12 residues in the CDR3. The V end was cut by 0 bases, the J end by 6 bases, with 4 bases between. CDR1 and CDR2 from the germline V gene are SGHRS and YFSETQ. The CDR3 DNA reads as TGCGCCAGCAGCTTGGAAAGCAATGAGCAGTTCTTC. Its protein is CASSLESNEQFF.